Below, one T cell receptor beta chain is given with its context. The sample contains more than one DNA sequence encoding this CDR3. The table came from immunoSEQ multiplex PCR; TCRdb's copy has only in-frame clones and leaves some out. The sample yields about 310,000 clones, 80% to 90% seen once. Germline values: CDR1 SGHNT, CDR2 YYREEE (reference sequence). V was clipped by 3 bases and J by 4 bases; unmatched bases: 3. This CDR3 contains 14 residues. Ages ranged from about 18 to 89 years, with residence in about 24 US areas. Cohort 3 recovered donors had two negative PCRs, clearance, or symptom resolution. This sample is drawn from a study of blood T cell repertoires in COVID-19.

This chain connects TRBV5-4 to TRBJ1-4, with 7 nucleotides matching TRBD1. Sequencing was carried out using PBMCs or T cells enriched from blood (not recorded which). The TCR sequence derives from a man younger than 40 who had recovered from COVID-19. The CDR3 coding sequence is TGTGCCAGCAGCTCTGGACAGGTTAATGAAAAACTGTTTTTT. It specifies CASSSGQVNEKLFF.